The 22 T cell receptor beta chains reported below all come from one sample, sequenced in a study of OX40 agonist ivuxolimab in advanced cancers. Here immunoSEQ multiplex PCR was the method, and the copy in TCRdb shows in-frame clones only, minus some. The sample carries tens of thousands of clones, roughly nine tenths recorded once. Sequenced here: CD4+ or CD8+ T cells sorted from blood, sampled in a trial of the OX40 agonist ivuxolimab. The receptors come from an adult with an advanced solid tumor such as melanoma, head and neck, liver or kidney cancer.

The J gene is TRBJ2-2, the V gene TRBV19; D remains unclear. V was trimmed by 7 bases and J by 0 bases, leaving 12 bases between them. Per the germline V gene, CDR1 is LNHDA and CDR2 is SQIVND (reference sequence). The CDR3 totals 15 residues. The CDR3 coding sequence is TGTGCCAGTAAATGGTCGGAAGCGAACACCGGGGAGCTGTTTTTT. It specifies CASKWSEANTGELFF.

CDR3 sequence reads: CASSYVSGMNTEAFF. The CDR3 DNA reads TGTGCCAGCAGTTACGTTAGCGGAATGAACACTGAAGCTTTCTTT. V usage is TRBV6-5 and J usage is TRBJ1-1; D remains ambiguous. Trimming took off 2 bases at V and 0 bases at J, with 10 bases between the two ends. The CDR3 contains 15 residues. Germline CDR1 reads MNHEY; CDR2 reads SVGAGI.

CDR3 loop: CASSYSEDEQFF. The CDR3 bases are TGTGCCAGCAGTTACTCGGAGGATGAGCAGTTCTTC. This chain uses TRBV6-5 with TRBJ2-1, with TRBD2 as a possible D gene (5 bases). This CDR3 is 12 amino acids long. The germline V gene has CDR1 MNHEY and CDR2 SVGAGI. V dropped 0 bases and J dropped 8 bases, with 5 bases sitting between them.

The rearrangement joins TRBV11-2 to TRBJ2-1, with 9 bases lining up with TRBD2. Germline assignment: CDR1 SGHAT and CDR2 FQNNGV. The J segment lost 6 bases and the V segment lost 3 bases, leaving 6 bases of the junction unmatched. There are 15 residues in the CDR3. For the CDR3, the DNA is TGTGCCAGCAGCTTCCTAGCGGGATTTGTCAATGAGCAGTTCTTC. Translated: CASSFLAGFVNEQFF.

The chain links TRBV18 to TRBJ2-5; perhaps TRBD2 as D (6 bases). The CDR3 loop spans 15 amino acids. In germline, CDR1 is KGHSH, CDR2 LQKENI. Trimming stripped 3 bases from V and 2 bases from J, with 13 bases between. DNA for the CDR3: TGTGCCAGCTCACCGGGGGACTTTTCACAAGAGACCCAGTACTTC. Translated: CASSPGDFSQETQYF. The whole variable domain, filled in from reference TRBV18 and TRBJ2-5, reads NAGVMQNPRHLVRRRGQEARLRCSPMKGHSHVYWYRQLPEEGLKFMVYLQKENIIDESGMPKERFSAEFPKEGPSILRIQQVVRGDSAAYFCASSPGDFSQETQYFGPGTRLLVL.

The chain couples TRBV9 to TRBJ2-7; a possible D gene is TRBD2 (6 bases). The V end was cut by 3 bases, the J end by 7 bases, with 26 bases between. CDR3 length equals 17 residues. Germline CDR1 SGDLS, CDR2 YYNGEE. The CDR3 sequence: CASSDIWGDLNLLEQYF. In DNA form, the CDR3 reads TGTGCCAGCAGCGATATATGGGGGGACCTCAATTTACTGGAGCAGTACTTC.

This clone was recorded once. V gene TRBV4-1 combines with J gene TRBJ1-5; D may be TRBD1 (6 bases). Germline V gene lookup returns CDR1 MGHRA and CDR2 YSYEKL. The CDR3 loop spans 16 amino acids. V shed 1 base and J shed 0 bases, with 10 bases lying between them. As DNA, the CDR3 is TGCGCCAGCAGCCAAGGGACAGAATTTAGCAATCAGCCCCAGCATTTT. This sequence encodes CASSQGTEFSNQPQHF.

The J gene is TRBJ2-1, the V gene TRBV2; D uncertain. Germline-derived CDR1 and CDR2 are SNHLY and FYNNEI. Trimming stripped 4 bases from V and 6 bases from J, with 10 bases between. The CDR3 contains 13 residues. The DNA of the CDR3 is TGTGCCAGCAGTGTCGTCCTACTCAATGAGCAGTTCTTC. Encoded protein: CASSVVLLNEQFF.

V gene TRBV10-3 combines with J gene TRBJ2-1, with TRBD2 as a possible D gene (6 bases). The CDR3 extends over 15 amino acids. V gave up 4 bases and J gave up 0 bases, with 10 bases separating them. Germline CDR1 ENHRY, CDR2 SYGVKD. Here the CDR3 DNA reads TGTGCCATCAGTGCTAGCGCCAGCTCCTACAATGAGCAGTTCTTC. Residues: CAISASASSYNEQFF.

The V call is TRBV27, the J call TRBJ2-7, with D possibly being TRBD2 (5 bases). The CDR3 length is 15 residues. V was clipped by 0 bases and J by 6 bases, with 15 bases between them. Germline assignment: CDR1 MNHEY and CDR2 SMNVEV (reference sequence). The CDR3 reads CASSLSPPLVGEQYF. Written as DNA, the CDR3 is TGTGCCAGCAGTTTATCGCCTCCACTAGTGGGCGAGCAGTACTTC.

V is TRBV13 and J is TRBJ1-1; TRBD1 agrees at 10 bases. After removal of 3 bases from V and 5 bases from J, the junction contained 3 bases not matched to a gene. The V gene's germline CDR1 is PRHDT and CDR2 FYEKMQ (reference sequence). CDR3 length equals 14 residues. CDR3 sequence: CASSLGTGATEAFF. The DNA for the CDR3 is TGTGCCAGCAGCTTGGGGACAGGGGCAACTGAAGCTTTCTTT.

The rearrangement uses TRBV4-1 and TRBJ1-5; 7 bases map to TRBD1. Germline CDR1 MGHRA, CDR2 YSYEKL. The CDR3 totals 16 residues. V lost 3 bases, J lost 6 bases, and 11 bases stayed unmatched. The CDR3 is CASSHRDRPIPQPQHF. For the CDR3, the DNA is TGCGCCAGCAGCCATCGGGACAGACCTATCCCTCAGCCCCAGCATTTT.

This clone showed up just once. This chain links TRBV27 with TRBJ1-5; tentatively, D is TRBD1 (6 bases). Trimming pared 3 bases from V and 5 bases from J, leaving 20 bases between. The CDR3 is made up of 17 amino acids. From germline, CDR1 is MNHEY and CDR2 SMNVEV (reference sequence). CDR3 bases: TGTGCCAGCAGTTTCCGCGGGGGAGGGGGTCATGATCAGCCCCAGCATTTT. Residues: CASSFRGGGGHDQPQHF.

CDR3 in amino acids: CASSLAGRLGETQYF. CDR3 coding DNA: TGTGCCAGCAGCTTAGCCGGCCGACTGGGGGAGACCCAGTACTTC. The chain couples TRBV7-8 to TRBJ2-5; D unclear. There are 15 residues in the CDR3. With 0 bases removed from V and 5 bases from J, the gap between germline ends came to 13 bases. Germline V CDR1 and CDR2: SGHVS, FQNEAQ.

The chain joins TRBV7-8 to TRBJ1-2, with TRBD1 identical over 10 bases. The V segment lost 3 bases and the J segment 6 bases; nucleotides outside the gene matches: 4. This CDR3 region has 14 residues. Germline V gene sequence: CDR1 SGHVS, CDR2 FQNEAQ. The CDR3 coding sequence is TGTGCCAGCAGCTTGACAGGGGGCGCCAATGGCTACACCTTC. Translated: CASSLTGGANGYTF.

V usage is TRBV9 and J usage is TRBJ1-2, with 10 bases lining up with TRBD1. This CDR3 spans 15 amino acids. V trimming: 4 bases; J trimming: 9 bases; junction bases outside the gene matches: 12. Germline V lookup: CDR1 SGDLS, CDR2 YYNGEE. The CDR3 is CASSPGTGAFRSYTF. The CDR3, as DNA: TGTGCCAGCAGCCCGGGGACAGGGGCCTTTAGGAGCTACACCTTC.

CDR3 bases: TGTGCCAGCAGCCGGGATTGGGGGCAGCCCCAGCATTTT. Translation gives CASSRDWGQPQHF. This chain joins TRBV5-8 and TRBJ1-5, with D tentatively TRBD1 (5 bases). Looked up from germline, CDR1 is SGHTS and CDR2 is YDEGEE. V lost 4 bases, J lost 7 bases, and 12 bases lay in between. This CDR3 region has 13 residues.

CDR3 amino acids: CASSFPGAGPGTEAFF. CDR3 sequence (DNA): TGTGCCAGCAGTTTCCCCGGGGCAGGGCCGGGAACTGAAGCTTTCTTT. The chain uses TRBV28 and TRBJ1-1; tentatively, D is TRBD1 (5 bases). The V gene lost 3 bases and the J gene lost 5 bases, with 19 bases spanning the gap. CDR3 length: 16 amino acids. In germline, CDR1 is MDHEN, CDR2 SYDVKM.

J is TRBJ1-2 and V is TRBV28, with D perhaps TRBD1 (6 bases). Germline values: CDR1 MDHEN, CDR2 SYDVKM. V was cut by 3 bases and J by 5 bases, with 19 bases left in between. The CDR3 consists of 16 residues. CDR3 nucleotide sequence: TGTGCCAGCAGTTTGGTGTGGGGACAAGGAGGGTATGGCTACACCTTC. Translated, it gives CASSLVWGQGGYGYTF.

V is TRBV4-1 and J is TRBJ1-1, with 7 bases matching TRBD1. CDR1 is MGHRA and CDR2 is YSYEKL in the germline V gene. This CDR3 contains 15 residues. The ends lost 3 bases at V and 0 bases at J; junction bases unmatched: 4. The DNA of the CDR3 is TGCGCCAGCAGCCATCCCCAGGGGGTGAACACTGAAGCTTTCTTT. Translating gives CASSHPQGVNTEAFF.

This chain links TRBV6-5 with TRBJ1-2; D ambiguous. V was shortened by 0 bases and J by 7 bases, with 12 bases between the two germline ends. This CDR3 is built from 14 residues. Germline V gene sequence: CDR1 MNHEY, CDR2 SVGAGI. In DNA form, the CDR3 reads TGTGCCAGCAGTTACTCGATTTCAGGAAGTGGCTACACCTTC. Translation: CASSYSISGSGYTF.

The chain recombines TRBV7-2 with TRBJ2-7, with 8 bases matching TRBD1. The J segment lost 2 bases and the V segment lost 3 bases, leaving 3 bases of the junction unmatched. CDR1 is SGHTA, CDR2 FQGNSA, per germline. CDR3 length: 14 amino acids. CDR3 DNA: TGTGCCAGCAGCTTGGACAGGGTCGCCTACGAGCAGTACTTC. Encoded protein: CASSLDRVAYEQYF.